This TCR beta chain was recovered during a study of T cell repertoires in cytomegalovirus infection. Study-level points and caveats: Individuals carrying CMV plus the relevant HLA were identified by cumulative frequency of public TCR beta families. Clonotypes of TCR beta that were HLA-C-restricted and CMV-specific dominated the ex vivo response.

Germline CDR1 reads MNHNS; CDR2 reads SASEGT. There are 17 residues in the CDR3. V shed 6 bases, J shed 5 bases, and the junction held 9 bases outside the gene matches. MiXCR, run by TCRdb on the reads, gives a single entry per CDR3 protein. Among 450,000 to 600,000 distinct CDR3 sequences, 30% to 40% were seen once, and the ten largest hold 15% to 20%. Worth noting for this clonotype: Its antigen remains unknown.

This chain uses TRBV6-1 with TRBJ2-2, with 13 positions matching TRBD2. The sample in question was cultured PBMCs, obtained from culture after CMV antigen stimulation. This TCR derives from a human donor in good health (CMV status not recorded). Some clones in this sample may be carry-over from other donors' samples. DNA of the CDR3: TGTGCCAGCAGCCCCGGACTAGCGGGAGTGGTAACCGGGGAGCTGTTTTTT. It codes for CASSPGLAGVVTGELFF.